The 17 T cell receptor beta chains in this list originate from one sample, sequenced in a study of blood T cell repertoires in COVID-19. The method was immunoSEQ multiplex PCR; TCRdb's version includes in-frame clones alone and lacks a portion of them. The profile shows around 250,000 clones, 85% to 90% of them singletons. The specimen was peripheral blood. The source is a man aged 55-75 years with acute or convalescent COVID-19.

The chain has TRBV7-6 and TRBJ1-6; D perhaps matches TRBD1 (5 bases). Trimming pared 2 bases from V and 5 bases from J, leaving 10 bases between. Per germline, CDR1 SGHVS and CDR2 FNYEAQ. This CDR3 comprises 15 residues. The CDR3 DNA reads TGTGCCAGCAGCTTACGGGGGGAGGATAATTCACCCCTCCACTTT. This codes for CASSLRGEDNSPLHF.

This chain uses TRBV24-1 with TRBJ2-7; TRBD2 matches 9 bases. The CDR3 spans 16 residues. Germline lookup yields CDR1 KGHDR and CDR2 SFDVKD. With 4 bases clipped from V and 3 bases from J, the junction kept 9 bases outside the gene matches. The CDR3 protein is CATSDPGLSGSYEQYF. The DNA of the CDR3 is TGTGCCACCAGTGACCCCGGTCTTAGCGGGAGCTACGAGCAGTACTTC.

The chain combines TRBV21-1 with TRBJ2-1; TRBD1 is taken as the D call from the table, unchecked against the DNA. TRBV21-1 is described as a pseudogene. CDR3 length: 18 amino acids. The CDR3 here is CASSKGEGDPSSYNEQFF. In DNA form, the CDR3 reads TGTGCCAGCAGCAAAGGAGAGGGGGACCCGAGCTCCTACAATGAGCAGTTCTTC.

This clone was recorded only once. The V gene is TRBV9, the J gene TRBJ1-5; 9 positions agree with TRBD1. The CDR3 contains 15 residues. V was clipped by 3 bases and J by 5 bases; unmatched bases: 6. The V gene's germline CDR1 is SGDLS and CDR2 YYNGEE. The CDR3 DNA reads TGTGCCAGCAGCGCCGGGACAGGGCGCTATCAGCCCCAGCATTTT. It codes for CASSAGTGRYQPQHF.

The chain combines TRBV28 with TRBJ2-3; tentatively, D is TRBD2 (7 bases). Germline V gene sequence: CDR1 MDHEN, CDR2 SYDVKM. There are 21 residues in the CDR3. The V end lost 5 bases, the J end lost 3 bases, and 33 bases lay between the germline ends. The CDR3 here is CASSTGPGVVGGLTETDTQYF. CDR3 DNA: TGTGCCAGCAGTACAGGTCCTGGTGTCGTCGGGGGGCTGACTGAGACAGATACGCAGTATTTT.

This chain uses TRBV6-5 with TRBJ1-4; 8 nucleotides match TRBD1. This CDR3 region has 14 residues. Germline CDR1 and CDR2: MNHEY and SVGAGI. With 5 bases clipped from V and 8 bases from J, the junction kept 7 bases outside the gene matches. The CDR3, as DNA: TGTGCCAGCAGTATACAGGGGGACAGGGAAAAACTGTTTTTT. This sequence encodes CASSIQGDREKLFF.

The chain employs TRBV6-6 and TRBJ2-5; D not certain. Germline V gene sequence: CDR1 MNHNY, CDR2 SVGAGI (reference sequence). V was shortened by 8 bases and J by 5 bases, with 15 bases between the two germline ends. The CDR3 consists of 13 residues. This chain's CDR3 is CASGNPTRETQYF. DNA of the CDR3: TGTGCCAGCGGAAACCCCACGAGGGAGACCCAGTACTTC.

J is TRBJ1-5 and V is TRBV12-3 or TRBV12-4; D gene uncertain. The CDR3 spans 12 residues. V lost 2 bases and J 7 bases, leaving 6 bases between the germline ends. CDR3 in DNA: TGTGCCAGCAGTTTAAGAGCACAGCCCCAGCATTTT. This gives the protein CASSLRAQPQHF.

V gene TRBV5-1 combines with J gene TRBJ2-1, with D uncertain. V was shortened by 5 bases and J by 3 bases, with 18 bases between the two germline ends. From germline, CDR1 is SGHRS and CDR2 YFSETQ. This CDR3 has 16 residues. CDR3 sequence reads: CASRYDTGPLYNEQFF. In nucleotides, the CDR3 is TGCGCCAGCAGGTATGATACGGGTCCCCTCTACAATGAGCAGTTCTTC.

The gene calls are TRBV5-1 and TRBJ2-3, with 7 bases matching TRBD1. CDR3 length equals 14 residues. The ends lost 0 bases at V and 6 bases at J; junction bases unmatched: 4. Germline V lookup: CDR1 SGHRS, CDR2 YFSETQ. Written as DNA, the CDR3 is TGCGCCAGCAGCTTGGAAGGGGGCGCGGATACGCAGTATTTT. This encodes CASSLEGGADTQYF.

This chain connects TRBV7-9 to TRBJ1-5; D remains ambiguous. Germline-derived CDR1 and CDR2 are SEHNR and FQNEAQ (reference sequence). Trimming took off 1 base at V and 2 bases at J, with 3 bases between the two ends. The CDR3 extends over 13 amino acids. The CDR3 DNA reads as TGTGCCAGCAGCTTAGTAGGCAATCAGCCCCAGCATTTT. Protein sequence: CASSLVGNQPQHF.

In DNA form, the CDR3 reads TGTGCCAGCAGTGAATGGGAACAGGGGGCTTTCCAGCCCCAGCATTTT. It is translated as CASSEWEQGAFQPQHF. The V and J genes are TRBV6-1 and TRBJ1-5, with 9 bases aligning to TRBD1. Germline CDR1 MNHNS, CDR2 SASEGT. The CDR3 covers 16 residues. V was pared by 2 bases and J by 7 bases, with 9 bases of the junction left unmatched.

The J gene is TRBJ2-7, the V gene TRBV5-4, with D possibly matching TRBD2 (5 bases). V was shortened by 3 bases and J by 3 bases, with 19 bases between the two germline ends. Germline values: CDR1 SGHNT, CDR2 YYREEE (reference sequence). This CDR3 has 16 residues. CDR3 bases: TGTGCCAGCAGCTCCTTCCGGGATCAGCCTCTCTACGAGCAGTACTTC. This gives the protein CASSSFRDQPLYEQYF. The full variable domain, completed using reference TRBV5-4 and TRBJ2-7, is ETGVTQSPTHLIKTRGQQVTLRCSSQSGHNTVSWYQQALGQGPQFIFQYYREEENGRGNFPPRFSGLQFPNYSSELNVNALELDDSALYLCASSSFRDQPLYEQYFGPGTRLTVT.

In DNA, the CDR3 is TGTGCCAGTAGTACCGACACGGATTTTCATCAGCCCCAGCATTTT. Translating it yields CASSTDTDFHQPQHF. The V call is TRBV19, the J call TRBJ1-5, with D unclear. The CDR3 length is 15 residues. Germline V CDR1 and CDR2: LNHDA, SQIVND (reference sequence). The V and J ends lost 4 bases and 5 bases respectively, with 15 bases between them.

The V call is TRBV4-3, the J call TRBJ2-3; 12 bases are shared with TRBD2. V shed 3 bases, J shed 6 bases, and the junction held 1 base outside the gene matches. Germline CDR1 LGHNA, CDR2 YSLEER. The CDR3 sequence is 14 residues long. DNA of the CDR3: TGCGCCAGCAGCCAGACTAGCGGGAGTGATACGCAGTATTTT. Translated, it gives CASSQTSGSDTQYF.

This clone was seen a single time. The CDR3 protein is CASSLVGREGETQYF. For the CDR3, the DNA is TGTGCCAGCAGCTTGGTGGGCAGGGAGGGCGAGACCCAGTACTTC. V usage is TRBV5-4 and J usage is TRBJ2-5, with 7 bases identical to TRBD2. The CDR3 contains 15 residues. V lost 0 bases and J lost 5; bases outside the gene matches: 7. Looked up from germline, CDR1 is SGHNT and CDR2 is YYREEE (reference sequence).

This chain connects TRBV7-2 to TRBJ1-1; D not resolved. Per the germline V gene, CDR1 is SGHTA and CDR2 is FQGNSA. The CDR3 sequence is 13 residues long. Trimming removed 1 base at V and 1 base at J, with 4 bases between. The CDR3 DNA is TGTGCCAGCAGCTTAGAGCAGAACACTGAAGCTTTCTTT. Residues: CASSLEQNTEAFF. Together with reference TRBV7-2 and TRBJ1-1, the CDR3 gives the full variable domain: GAGVSQSPSNKVTEKGKDVELRCDPISGHTALYWYRQSLGQGLEFLIYFQGNSAPDKSGLPSDRFSAERTGGSVSTLTIQRTQQEDSAVYLCASSLEQNTEAFFGQGTRLTVV.